This entry lists 20 T cell receptor beta chains sequenced from one sample in a study of blood T cell repertoires in COVID-19. Assay: immunoSEQ multiplex PCR; the TCRdb copy retains only in-frame clones and omits some. The table includes under 350,000 clones, roughly 85% detected once. The sample taken for sequencing was peripheral blood. These receptors all stem from a woman between 70 and 85 years old with acute or convalescent COVID-19.

The chain has TRBV6-5 and TRBJ1-1, with D perhaps matching TRBD1 (5 bases). The CDR3 totals 14 residues. Deletions cut 7 bases from V and 5 bases from J, with 17 bases between. Germline CDR1 reads MNHEY; CDR2 reads SVGAGI. This CDR3 reads CASTRWRGRTEAFF. The CDR3 DNA reads as TGTGCCAGCACCCGATGGAGGGGCCGGACTGAAGCTTTCTTT.

The rearrangement links TRBV6-4 to TRBJ1-2; D uncertain. CDR1 is MRHNA and CDR2 is SNTAGT in the germline V gene. CDR3 size: 14 residues. V was clipped by 8 bases and J by 4 bases, with 17 bases between them. The CDR3 sequence is CASGCLIRTYGYTF. The DNA for the CDR3 is TGTGCCAGCGGCTGTTTGATCCGAACCTATGGCTACACCTTC.

This chain connects TRBV6-5 to TRBJ2-6; D is possibly TRBD1 (5 bases). V lost 0 bases, J lost 7 bases, and 13 bases lay in between. CDR1 and CDR2 from the germline V gene are MNHEY and SVGAGI. This CDR3 is built from 16 residues. This CDR3 reads CASSYSKGQGANVLTF. The DNA for the CDR3 is TGTGCCAGCAGTTACTCGAAAGGGCAGGGCGCCAACGTCCTGACTTTC.

J is TRBJ2-1 and V is TRBV2; weak D call: TRBD2 (6 bases). The CDR3 runs to 15 residues. Trimming shortened V by 6 bases and J by 0 bases, and 12 bases separated the two germline ends. Germline V gene data show CDR1 as SNHLY and CDR2 as FYNNEI. CDR3 in amino acids: CASRLGGSSYNEQFF. Written as DNA, the CDR3 is TGTGCCAGCAGGCTCGGGGGTTCCTCCTACAATGAGCAGTTCTTC.

The chain joins TRBV5-5 to TRBJ1-6, with a weak D call TRBD1 (6 bases). This CDR3 is built from 11 residues. V was cut by 5 bases and J by 14 bases, with 11 bases left in between. In germline, CDR1 is SGHKS, CDR2 YYEKEE (reference sequence). Written as DNA, the CDR3 is TGTGCCAGCAGACAGGGTCCTGCCCTCCACTTT. Its translation: CASRQGPALHF.

The gene calls are TRBV2 and TRBJ1-3, with 7 bases that match TRBD1. Per the germline V gene, CDR1 is SNHLY and CDR2 is FYNNEI. This CDR3 contains 15 residues. The V gene end was trimmed by 10 bases and the J gene end by 1 base; junction bases not matched to a gene: 10. The CDR3 loop is CAISGGRGSGNTIYF. The CDR3 coding sequence is TGTGCCATATCAGGGGGGCGGGGATCTGGAAACACCATATATTTT.

The chain's CDR3 is CATSRGGNSNQPQHF. DNA of the CDR3: TGTGCCACCAGCAGAGGAGGAAATAGCAATCAGCCCCAGCATTTT. This chain links TRBV15 with TRBJ1-5; D is undetermined. Germline loops: CDR1 LNHNV, CDR2 YYDKDF (reference sequence). CDR3 length: 15 residues. Trimming cost V 1 base and J 0 bases, with 7 bases left between them. The full variable domain, in which reference TRBV15 and TRBJ1-5 provide the parts outside the CDR3, is DAMVIQNPRYQVTQFGKPVTLSCSQTLNHNVMYWYQQKSSQAPKLLFHYYDKDFNNEADTPDNFQSRRPNTSFCFLDIRSPGLGDTAMYLCATSRGGNSNQPQHFGDGTRLSIL.

This clone has only one observation. The gene calls are TRBV5-1 and TRBJ2-2, with 13 bases fitting TRBD2. Unmatched junction bases numbered 4, after V lost 6 bases and J lost 5 bases. The V gene's germline CDR1 is SGHRS and CDR2 YFSETQ. This CDR3 has 15 residues. The CDR3 region has the DNA TGCGCCAGCATCGAACTAGCGGGAGGGACCGGGGAGCTGTTTTTT. It translates to CASIELAGGTGELFF.

This clone has just a few counts. The rearrangement links TRBV14 to TRBJ2-7; no firm D call. CDR1 and CDR2 from the germline V gene are SGHDN and FVKESK. This CDR3 region has 15 residues. Trimming pared 1 base from V and 1 base from J, leaving 11 bases between. The CDR3 loop is CASSQGATPSYEQYF. CDR3 nucleotide sequence: TGTGCCAGCAGCCAAGGAGCAACCCCGTCCTACGAGCAGTACTTC.

The genes are TRBV24-1 and TRBJ1-3; 7 bases line up with TRBD1. J lost 4 bases, V lost 4 bases, and 9 bases had no gene match. The CDR3 runs to 16 residues. Germline V CDR1 and CDR2: KGHDR, SFDVKD. CDR3 sequence: CATSDLTGRSGNTIYF. CDR3 coding DNA: TGTGCCACCAGTGACCTGACAGGGCGATCCGGAAACACCATATATTTT.

The chain couples TRBV6-1 to TRBJ1-1; TRBD1 is a possible D gene (6 bases). Trimming removed 1 base from V and 1 base from J, with 10 bases in between. This CDR3 has 15 residues. The germline gives CDR1 MNHNS, CDR2 SASEGT. The CDR3 DNA is TGTGCCAGCAGTGAAGGGGGACAAAAGAACACTGAAGCTTTCTTT. This codes for CASSEGGQKNTEAFF.

V gene TRBV23-1 combines with J gene TRBJ2-7, with a weak D call TRBD2 (5 bases). TRBV23-1 is filed as an ORF, its function uncertain. CDR3 length equals 14 residues. Trimming removed 3 bases from V and 3 bases from J, with 12 bases in between. The CDR3 protein is CASSQGRRGYEQYF. CDR3 sequence (DNA): TGCGCCAGCAGTCAGGGGAGAAGAGGCTACGAGCAGTACTTC.

This clone has a single count. This chain uses TRBV6-6 with TRBJ1-2, with 7 bases aligning to TRBD1. The CDR3 is made up of 14 amino acids. CDR1 and CDR2 from the germline V gene are MNHNY and SVGAGI (reference sequence). J gave up 8 bases and V 0 bases, and 6 bases lay outside the gene matches. This CDR3 reads CASSYSTGKGGYTF. CDR3 coding DNA: TGTGCCAGCAGTTACTCGACAGGGAAGGGCGGCTACACCTTC.

The chain uses TRBV27 and TRBJ1-2; D is ambiguous. Between the trimmed V and J ends, which lost 2 bases and 0 bases, there was a span of 4 bases. Looked up from germline, CDR1 is MNHEY and CDR2 is SMNVEV (reference sequence). The CDR3 covers 13 residues. The CDR3 loop reads CASSLTSNYGYTF. The DNA of the CDR3 is TGTGCCAGCAGTTTAACTTCTAACTATGGCTACACCTTC.

The rearrangement links TRBV5-1 to TRBJ1-2, with D unresolved. Germline V gene data show CDR1 as SGHRS and CDR2 as YFSETQ. V shed 1 base and J shed 5 bases, with 15 bases lying between them. This CDR3 has 15 amino acids. The CDR3 region has the DNA TGCGCCAGCAGCTTGCAGACTCCCGAAGATTATGGCTACACCTTC. Translating it yields CASSLQTPEDYGYTF.

The V gene is TRBV5-1, the J gene TRBJ2-3; possibly TRBD2 for D (6 bases). Trimming took off 2 bases at V and 2 bases at J, with 15 bases between the two ends. CDR1 is SGHRS and CDR2 is YFSETQ in the germline V gene. The CDR3 sequence is 16 residues long. CDR3 protein: CASSFKTGGATDTQYF. The CDR3 bases are TGCGCCAGCAGCTTCAAGACCGGCGGGGCCACAGATACGCAGTATTTT. Complete variable domain (other parts from reference TRBV5-1 and TRBJ2-3): KAGVTQTPRYLIKTRGQQVTLSCSPISGHRSVSWYQQTPGQGLQFLFEYFSETQRNKGNFPGRFSGRQFSNSRSEMNVSTLELGDSALYLCASSFKTGGATDTQYFGPGTRLTVL.

V is TRBV6-5 and J is TRBJ1-4; a possible D gene is TRBD1 (5 bases). The CDR3 is made up of 13 amino acids. From germline, CDR1 is MNHEY and CDR2 SVGAGI. V gave up 4 bases and J gave up 7 bases, with 10 bases separating them. As DNA, the CDR3 is TGTGCCAGCAGTTGGGGCAGGAGTGAAAAACTGTTTTTT. Its translation is CASSWGRSEKLFF.

This chain joins TRBV5-4 and TRBJ2-5; D gene unclear. V lost 0 bases, J lost 3 bases, and 9 bases lay in between. The CDR3 is 14 residues long. Germline assignment: CDR1 SGHNT and CDR2 YYREEE (reference sequence). CDR3: CASSLGLTEETQYF. CDR3 bases: TGTGCCAGCAGCTTGGGACTTACTGAAGAGACCCAGTACTTC.

Worth noting for this clone: The sample contains more than one DNA sequence encoding this CDR3. This CDR3 is CASSPGLGETQYF. In DNA form, the CDR3 reads TGTGCCAGCTCACCGGGGCTGGGGGAGACCCAGTACTTC. This chain connects TRBV18 to TRBJ2-5, with D possibly TRBD1 on 5 matching bases. The length of the CDR3 is 13 residues. V was cut by 3 bases and J by 5 bases, with 10 bases left in between. CDR1 and CDR2 (germline): KGHSH, LQKENI.

V and J are TRBV19 and TRBJ2-7; D might be TRBD2 (6 bases). The CDR3 is made up of 15 amino acids. Between the trimmed V and J ends, which lost 3 bases and 6 bases, there was a span of 18 bases. Germline V gives CDR1 LNHDA, CDR2 SQIVND (reference sequence). CDR3 protein: CASSMGGGKVVEQYF. DNA for the CDR3: TGTGCCAGTAGTATGGGCGGAGGGAAGGTGGTCGAGCAGTACTTC.